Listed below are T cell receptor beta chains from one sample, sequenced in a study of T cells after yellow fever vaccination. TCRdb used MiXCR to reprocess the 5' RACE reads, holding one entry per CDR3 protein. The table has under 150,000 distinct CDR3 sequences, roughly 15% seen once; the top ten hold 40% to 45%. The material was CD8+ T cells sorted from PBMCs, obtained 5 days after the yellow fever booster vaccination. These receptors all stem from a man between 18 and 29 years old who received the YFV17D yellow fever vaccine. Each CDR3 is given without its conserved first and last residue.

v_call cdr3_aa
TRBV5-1 ASSVNGLEPQH
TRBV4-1 ASSQDSGGRTEAF
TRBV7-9 ASSSTYSSGVTYEQY
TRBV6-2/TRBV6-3 ASGPGGANTEAF
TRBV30 AWSLPHREYTEAF
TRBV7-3 ASSLGIGLAVGNEQF
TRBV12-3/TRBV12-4 AGGLAGPYNEQF
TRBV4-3 ASSQDRGGYTYEQY
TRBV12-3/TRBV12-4 ASGNGRYT
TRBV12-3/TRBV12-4 ASSLAAGGGQPQH
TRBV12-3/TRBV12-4 ASSLWSGYEQY
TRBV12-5 ASAGDRGLGDTQY
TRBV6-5 ASSLLGAAEQF
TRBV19 ASKIGANSYEQY
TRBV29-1 SVEGDNEQF
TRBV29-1 SVESSNYGYT
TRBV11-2 ASSRRDGPSTDTQY
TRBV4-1 ASSQMASGSYGYT
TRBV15 ATSSPGVLSYEQY
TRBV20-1 SAPEGQDYNEQF
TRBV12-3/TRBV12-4 ASSLAAGGFDEQY
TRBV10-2 ASSVRGEADTQY
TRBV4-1 ASSQEESGPQLEQF
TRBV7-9 ASSSRDTYTGELF
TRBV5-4 ASSSTGEDYEQY
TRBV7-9 ASSLEGREQF
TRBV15 ATSREQAVDTQY
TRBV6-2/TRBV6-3 ASSYEGEGQY
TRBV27 ASSPGPGLSVPQH
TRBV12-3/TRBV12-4 ASSRRGGYMNTEAF
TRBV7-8 ASSPRSVLWGTGELF
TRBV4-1 ASSRSDAYTEAF
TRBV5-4 ASSLGGSLEQY
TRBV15 ATNPTGGPPGTEAF
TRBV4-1 ASSQVAYYGYT
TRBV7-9 ASSSLDLDAKNIQY
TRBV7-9 ASSSLKNIQY
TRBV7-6 ASTPGPAGGNTIY
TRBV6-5 ASSYGRWQPQH
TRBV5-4 ASSSQGPETQY
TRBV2 ASSLSGGTLYEQY
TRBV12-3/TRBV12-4 ASSSGPPTNRQEGYGYT
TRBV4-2 ASSQGPGSEETQY
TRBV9 ASSLDRNTDTQY
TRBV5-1 ASSFGQEYPQETQY
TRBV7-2 ASSLGLEGKLF
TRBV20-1 SARTGTSSYEQY
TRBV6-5 ASSYGSGELF
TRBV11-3 ASSLEPEAKNIQY
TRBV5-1 ASSATAYEQY
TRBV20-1 SASVRAITGGPQH
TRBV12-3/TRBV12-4 ASTTGFPFDNSPLH
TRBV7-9 ASSLGGPDTQY
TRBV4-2 ASSPHPSSYEQY
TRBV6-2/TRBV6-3 ASSYAPYGYT
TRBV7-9 ASSLGTSERNEQF
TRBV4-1 ASSQEKTVNQPQH
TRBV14 ASSQAENVETQY
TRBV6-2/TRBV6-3 ASVRRIGVDTQY